This T cell receptor (beta chain) was sequenced during a study of human thymus T cells. Findings and limits, study-wide: A high degree of thymic repertoire overlap among unrelated individuals was reported in related research. Thymic and blood repertoires seemed to favor certain V and J genes.

Libraries were prepared by immunoSEQ multiplex PCR; TCRdb keeps only in-frame clonotypes and omits some of them. This sample has roughly 120,000 clones, with approximately 96% found just once. The germline V and J ends were trimmed by 1 base and 2 bases, with 11 bases remaining between them. Germline CDR1 reads MGHRA; CDR2 reads YSYEKL. The CDR3 sequence is 15 residues long. Thymic material originated from resections removed in the course of corrective heart surgery. The donors were infants in Finland with congenital heart defects, otherwise immunologically healthy. As for this clone: What it binds is not known.

The chain links TRBV4-1 to TRBJ2-5; D is ambiguous. The origin of this receptor is a boy under two years old with a congenital heart defect but otherwise immunologically healthy. Material: thymus tissue. The CDR3 here is CASSQVILGQETQYF. DNA for the CDR3: TGCGCCAGCAGCCAAGTGATATTGGGGCAAGAGACCCAGTACTTC.